One and the same sample provided the 3 T cell receptor beta chains below, sequenced in a study of blood T cell repertoires in COVID-19. Some clones are missing from TCRdb's copy, which holds only in-frame ones; the method was immunoSEQ multiplex PCR. The sample shows 70,000 or so clones, about 89% of them seen only once. Sequences were obtained from peripheral blood. Receptors were obtained from a middle-aged man with active COVID-19.

The chain couples TRBV27 to TRBJ1-2; 8 bases are shared with TRBD1. Germline V gene data show CDR1 as MNHEY and CDR2 as SMNVEV (reference sequence). The V segment lost 4 bases and the J segment 4 bases; nucleotides outside the gene matches: 8. The CDR3 runs to 15 residues. The CDR3 protein is CASSSLETGAYGYTF. The CDR3 DNA follows: TGTGCCAGCAGTTCGCTTGAGACAGGGGCCTATGGCTACACCTTC.

The chain joins TRBV7-9 to TRBJ2-7; TRBD2 might be the D (6 bases). Trimming cost V 0 bases and J 3 bases, with 18 bases left between them. CDR1 and CDR2 from the germline V gene are SEHNR and FQNEAQ (reference sequence). The CDR3 sequence is 17 residues long. As DNA, the CDR3 is TGTGCCAGCAGCTTAGCGGGCAGGCTAAGGGGAGGCTACGAGCAGTACTTC. As protein: CASSLAGRLRGGYEQYF. The complete variable domain, with remaining parts taken from reference TRBV7-9 and TRBJ2-7, reads DTGVSQNPRHKITKRGQNVTFRCDPISEHNRLYWYRQTLGQGPEFLTYFQNEAQLEKSRLLSDRFSAERPKGSFSTLEIQRTEQGDSAMYLCASSLAGRLRGGYEQYFGPGTRLTVT.

This sequence joins TRBV19 and TRBJ2-3; no definite D call. This CDR3 region has 14 residues. Between the trimmed V and J ends, which lost 8 bases and 0 bases, there was a span of 12 bases. The germline V gene encodes CDR1 LNHDA and CDR2 SQIVND (reference sequence). The chain's CDR3 is CASRGTASTDTQYF. The CDR3 bases are TGTGCCAGTCGAGGCACGGCGAGCACAGATACGCAGTATTTT. The whole variable domain, filled in from reference TRBV19 and TRBJ2-3, reads DGGITQSPKYLFRKEGQNVTLSCEQNLNHDAMYWYRQDPGQGLRLIYYSQIVNDFQKGDIAEGYSVSREKKESFPLTVTSAQKNPTAFYLCASRGTASTDTQYFGPGTRLTVL.